A selection of T cell receptor beta chains follows, all from one sample in a study of blood T cells in healthy people across ages. TCRdb analysed the 5' RACE reads with MiXCR anew, one entry per CDR3 protein. Among around 1.7 million distinct CDR3 sequences listed, roughly 28% were seen once. Sequenced input: blood. These receptors all come from a woman aged 25 to 39 in good health. Each CDR3 is given with its conserved first and last residue. Fields, in order: J gene, D gene, clone size, V gene, CDR3 DNA, CDR3 protein. D genes are given only for firm matches. Clone size is stated in some rows and not others, as once, few, many or a class when expanded.

TRBJ2-2 | NA | NA | TRBV12-3/TRBV12-4 | TGTGCCAGCAACGTCGTCGCCGGCGGGGAGCTGTTTTTT | CASNVVAGGELFF
TRBJ1-4 | TRBD1 | NA | TRBV7-6 | TGTGCCAGCAGCTTACTTGGCTGGACAGGGACGACTAATGAAAAACTGTTTTTT | CASSLLGWTGTTNEKLFF
TRBJ2-2 | NA | few | TRBV29-1 | TGCAGCGTTGCGCCCCACACCGGGGAGCTGTTTTTT | CSVAPHTGELFF
TRBJ1-6 | TRBD1 | NA | TRBV9 | TGTGCCAGCAGCGCAGTGACAGGGAATTCACCCCTCCACTTT | CASSAVTGNSPLHF
TRBJ2-7 | NA | NA | TRBV14 | TGTGCCAGCAGCCAAGATACGCTTGGGGGCCAGTACTTC | CASSQDTLGGQYF
TRBJ2-1 | NA | NA | TRBV7-2 | NA | CASRYWGRGSYNERYF
TRBJ1-5 | TRBD1 | NA | TRBV6-5 | TGTGCCAGCAGTTACGGACAGGGGGGCAATCAGCCCCAGCATTTT | CASSYGQGGNQPQHF
TRBJ2-1 | NA | few | TRBV20-1 | TGCAGTGCTAGGTACACCTTCTCCTGCAATGAGCAGTTCTTC | CSARYTFSCNEQFF
TRBJ2-7 | NA | NA | TRBV7-9 | TGTGCCAGTGAAACCAGCTCGGGCTACGAGCAGTACTTC | CASETSSGYEQYF
TRBJ2-3 | NA | NA | TRBV6-6 | TGTGCCAGCAGTTACCAGGACACCAGCACAGATACGCAGTATTTT | CASSYQDTSTDTQYF
TRBJ2-1 | TRBD2 | NA | TRBV29-1 | TGCAGCGTTGAAGACCCCGGAGGGATTAGGGAGCGGGGGGGCTCCTACAATGAGCAGTTCTTC | CSVEDPGGIRERGGSYNEQFF
TRBJ2-1 | NA | many | TRBV5-1 | TGCGCCAGCAGCTTTTCCCCACTTTCTACCGGCTACAATGAGCAGTTCTTC | CASSFSPLSTGYNEQFF
TRBJ2-4 | NA | NA | TRBV5-6 | TGTGCCAGCAGCTTGGGACCCGCCGCCGCTCCCAAAAACATTCAGTACTTC | CASSLGPAAAPKNIQYF
TRBJ1-4 | NA | NA | TRBV7-8 | TGTGCCAGCAGCCCATCCCCTTTGGGGCCAACTAATGAAAAACTGTTTTTT | CASSPSPLGPTNEKLFF
TRBJ2-3 | TRBD1 | many | TRBV7-7 | TGTGCCAGCAGCCAGGGACAGGGAACAGATACGCAGTATTTT | CASSQGQGTDTQYF
TRBJ1-2 | NA | NA | TRBV6-6 | TGTGCCAGCAGACAACCAGGACCCGAGATTTCTGGCTACACCTTC | CASRQPGPEISGYTF
TRBJ2-3 | TRBD2 | few | TRBV20-1 | TGCAGTGCTACTAACCGGGGGGGTAGCACAGATACGCAGTATTTT | CSATNRGGSTDTQYF
TRBJ2-6 | TRBD1 | NA | TRBV18 | TGTGCCAGCTCACCATCCGGGACAGTAACCTCTGGGGCCAACGTCCTGACTTTC | CASSPSGTVTSGANVLTF
TRBJ2-5 | NA | few | TRBV12-3/TRBV12-4 | TGTGCCAGCAGTTTAGGTCAGGACCGGAGGGAGACCCAGTACTTC | CASSLGQDRRETQYF
TRBJ1-5 | NA | few | TRBV9 | TGTGCCAGCAGCGTAGCTGAATCGGCCTCAAGGAGTCAGCCCCAGCATTTT | CASSVAESASRSQPQHF
TRBJ2-1 | TRBD2 | few | TRBV5-1 | TGCGCCAGCAGCCCCCCAGGGTTAGCGGGGGGGAGCTCCTACAATGAGCAGTTCTTC | CASSPPGLAGGSSYNEQFF
TRBJ2-1 | TRBD2 | NA | TRBV10-3 | TGTGCCATCAGTGAGTTACCTAGCGGGGGGAGCTCCTACAATGAGCAGTTCTTC | CAISELPSGGSSYNEQFF
TRBJ2-3 | TRBD1 | few | TRBV5-5 | TGTGCCAGCAGCTTCTCAGGGGGCCCTAGCACAGATACGCAGTATTTT | CASSFSGGPSTDTQYF